This entry concerns a single T cell receptor beta chain. This clone's antigen is unknown. Base quality data are lacking; no much larger clone is found one base away. Patients with a history of autoimmune disease or receiving systemic immunosuppression were excluded from the trial. In every dose cohort, peripheral blood was drawn for TCR sequencing at baseline, cycle 4 day 1, and cycle 7 day 1. The samples were drawn from a first-in-human, open-label, multicenter phase I dose-escalation trial of ivuxolimab. Adults with locally advanced or metastatic head and neck squamous cell, hepatocellular, melanoma or renal cell carcinoma were enrolled in the trial. CD4+ and CD8+ T cells were sorted separately from peripheral blood before TCR sequencing. This sample was included in a study of OX40 agonist ivuxolimab in advanced cancers. With regard to the full study: Ivuxolimab was an agonistic, fully human IgG2 monoclonal antibody directed against OX40 (CD134), a costimulatory receptor. Intravenous ivuxolimab was administered to patients every 2 weeks at six dose levels: 0.01, 0.1, 0.3, 1.5, 3 and 10 mg/kg. Of the approximately 53 patients in dose escalation, approximately 20 had hepatocellular carcinoma, some 15 had melanoma, 9 had renal cell carcinoma and 9 had head and neck cancer. A male proportion of around 80% and a mean age of around 60 years, ranging from roughly 23 to 79, were recorded for the dose-escalation cohort. Prior anti-PD-1, anti-PD-L1 or anti-CTLA-4 therapy was permitted, and checkpoint inhibitors had been received by around 39% of dose-escalation patients. Partial responses occurred in three dose-escalation patients, of whom one had hepatocellular carcinoma and two had cutaneous melanoma. The point of sequencing TCRbeta in the periphery was to test whether ivuxolimab changed TCR sequence diversity and drove clonal T-cell expansion. The paper reports the monotherapy dose-escalation portion (N of about 51 patients) of the phase I ivuxolimab trial. What the authors observed across the whole study: In partial responders in the 0.1-3.0 mg/kg groups, normalized peripheral clonal expansion was found to be among the lowest, especially among CD8+ T cells. At doses of 0.1 to 3.0 mg/kg, clonal expansion of both CD4+ and CD8+ blood T cells was observed from baseline to week 6. Low levels of normalized T-cell clonal expansion were also seen in some patients who did not respond. Antigen specificity was not determined for the clonally expanded peripheral T cells. After ivuxolimab, more expanded clones were found on average in CD8+ T cells than in CD4+ T cells.

The germline V end is reduced by 7 bases and the J end by 5 bases; junction bases left unmatched: 4. The germline V gene supplies CDR1 MNHNS and CDR2 SASEGT. There are 13 amino acids in the CDR3, from cysteine to phenylalanine inclusive. Only the CDR3 DNA is retained, 39 bases long and in frame from the first base. For sequencing of the TCRbeta CDR3 region, genomic DNA was extracted from the sorted cells. TCRbeta CDR3 regions were sequenced using the immunoSEQ Assay. The clones in this table, taken by TCRdb from immuneACCESS, are in-frame only. Not every clone is retained; where verified, under half of the shortfall comes from an unresolved V gene, and the cause of the rest is unknown. This sample holds 65,000 to 70,000 clones; around 87% were observed only once. The ten largest clones represent about 10% of the sample.

This sample comprised CD4+ or CD8+ T cells sorted from blood, obtained in a trial of the OX40 agonist ivuxolimab. This TCR derives from an adult with an advanced solid tumor such as melanoma, head and neck, liver or kidney cancer. The chain is encoded by TRBV6-1 joined to TRBJ2-1, and TRBD2 matches 8 of the central bases. DNA sequence: TGTGCCAGCACCCTAGCGGGCGACAATGAGCAGTTCTTC. The encoded protein is CASTLAGDNEQFF.